The T cell receptor (beta chain) described here comes from a study of shared clonotypes between healthy human individuals. Germline CDR1 is SQVTM and CDR2 is ANQGSEA. Trimming pared 3 bases from V and 0 bases from J, leaving 24 bases between. The CDR3 totals 19 residues. Naive-designated CD8 cells lacked CD45RO, were positively enriched for CCR7, and omitted terminally differentiated effector memory CD45RA+ cells. Donors, without exception, were Caucasian adults residing in Nashville, Tennessee. The material for each subset, its genomic DNA, was split evenly across several immunoSEQ plates. Sequencing was performed with immunoSEQ multiplex PCR; in TCRdb, only in-frame clones are kept and a portion is missing. The sample consists of about 1,900,000 clones, roughly 94% of them appearing once.

The sequence was collected from a man younger than 30 in good health. This chain connects TRBV29-1 to TRBJ2-1, with D possibly being TRBD1 or TRBD2 (11 bases each). The sample was naive CD8+ T cells sorted from blood. In DNA form, the CDR3 reads TGCAGCGTTGACGGGACAGGGGGGACTAGCGGAATCTCCTACAATGAGCAGTTCTTC. It translates to CSVDGTGGTSGISYNEQFF.